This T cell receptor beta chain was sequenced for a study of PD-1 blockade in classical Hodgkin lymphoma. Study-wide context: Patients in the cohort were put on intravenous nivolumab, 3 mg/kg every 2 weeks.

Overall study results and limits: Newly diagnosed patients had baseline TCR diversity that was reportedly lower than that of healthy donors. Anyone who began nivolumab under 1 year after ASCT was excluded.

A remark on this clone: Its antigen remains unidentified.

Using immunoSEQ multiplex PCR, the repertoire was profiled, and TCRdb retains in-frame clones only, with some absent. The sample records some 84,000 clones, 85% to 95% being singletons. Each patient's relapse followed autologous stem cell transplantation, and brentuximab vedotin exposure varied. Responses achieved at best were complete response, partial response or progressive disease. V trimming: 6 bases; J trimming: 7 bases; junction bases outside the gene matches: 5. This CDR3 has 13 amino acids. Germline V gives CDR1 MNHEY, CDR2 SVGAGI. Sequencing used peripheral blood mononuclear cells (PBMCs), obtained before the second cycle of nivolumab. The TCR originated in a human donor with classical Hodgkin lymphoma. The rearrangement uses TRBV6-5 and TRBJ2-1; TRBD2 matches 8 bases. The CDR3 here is CASRTSERNEQFF. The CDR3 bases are TGTGCCAGCAGGACTAGCGAGAGGAATGAGCAGTTCTTC.